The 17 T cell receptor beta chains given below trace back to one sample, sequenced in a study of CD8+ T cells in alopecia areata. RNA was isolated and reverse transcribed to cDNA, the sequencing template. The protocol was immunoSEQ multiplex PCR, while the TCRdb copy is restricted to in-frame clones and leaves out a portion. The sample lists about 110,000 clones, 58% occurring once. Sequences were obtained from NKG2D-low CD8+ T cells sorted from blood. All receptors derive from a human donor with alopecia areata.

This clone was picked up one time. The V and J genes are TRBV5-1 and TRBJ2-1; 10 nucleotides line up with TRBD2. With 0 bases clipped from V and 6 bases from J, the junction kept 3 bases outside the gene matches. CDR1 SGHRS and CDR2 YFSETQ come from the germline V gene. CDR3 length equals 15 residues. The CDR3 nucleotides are TGCGCCAGCAGCTTGGAACTAGCGGGGATCAATGAGCAGTTCTTC. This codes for CASSLELAGINEQFF.

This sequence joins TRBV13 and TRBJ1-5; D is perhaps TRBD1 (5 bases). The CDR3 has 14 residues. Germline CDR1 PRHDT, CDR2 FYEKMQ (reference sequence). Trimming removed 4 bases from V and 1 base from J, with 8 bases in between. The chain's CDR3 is CASSSRVSNQPQHF. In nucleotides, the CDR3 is TGTGCCAGCAGCTCCAGGGTAAGCAATCAGCCCCAGCATTTT.

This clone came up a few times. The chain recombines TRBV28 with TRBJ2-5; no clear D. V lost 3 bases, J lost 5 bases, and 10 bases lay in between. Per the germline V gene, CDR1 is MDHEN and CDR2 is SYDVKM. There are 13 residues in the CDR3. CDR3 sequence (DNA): TGTGCCAGCAGTTTGATCGGCGGCGAGACCCAGTACTTC. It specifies CASSLIGGETQYF.

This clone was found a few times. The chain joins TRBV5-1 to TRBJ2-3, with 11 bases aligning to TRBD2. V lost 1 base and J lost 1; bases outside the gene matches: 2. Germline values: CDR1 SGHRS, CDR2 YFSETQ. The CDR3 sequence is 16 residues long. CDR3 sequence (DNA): TGCGCCAGCAGCTTGAAGGGACTAGCGGGCACAGATACGCAGTATTTT. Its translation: CASSLKGLAGTDTQYF.

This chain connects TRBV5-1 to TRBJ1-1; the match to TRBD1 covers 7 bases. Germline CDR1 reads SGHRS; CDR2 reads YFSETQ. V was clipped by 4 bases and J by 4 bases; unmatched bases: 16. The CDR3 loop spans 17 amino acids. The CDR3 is CASSQHRGRFGSTEAFF. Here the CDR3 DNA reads TGCGCCAGCAGCCAACACAGGGGCCGCTTTGGATCCACTGAAGCTTTCTTT.

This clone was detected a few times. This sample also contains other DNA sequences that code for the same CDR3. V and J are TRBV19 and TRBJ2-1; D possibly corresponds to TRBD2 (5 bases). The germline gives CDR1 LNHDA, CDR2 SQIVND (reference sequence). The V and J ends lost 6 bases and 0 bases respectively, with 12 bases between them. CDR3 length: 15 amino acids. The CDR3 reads CASSLSGSSYNEQFF. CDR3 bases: TGTGCCAGTAGCTTAAGCGGCAGCTCCTACAATGAGCAGTTCTTC.

CDR3 in amino acids: CASSLEPGLAGVDTQYF. The CDR3, as DNA: TGCGCCAGCAGCTTGGAACCGGGACTAGCGGGGGTAGATACGCAGTATTTT. The chain recombines TRBV5-1 with TRBJ2-3, with 14 bases lining up with TRBD2. The trim removed 0 bases at V and 5 bases at J, leaving 5 bases unmatched. Germline V gives CDR1 SGHRS, CDR2 YFSETQ. The CDR3 runs 17 residues.

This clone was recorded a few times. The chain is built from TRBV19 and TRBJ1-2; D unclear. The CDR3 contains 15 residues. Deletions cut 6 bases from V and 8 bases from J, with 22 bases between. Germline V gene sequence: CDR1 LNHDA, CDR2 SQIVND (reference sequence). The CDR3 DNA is TGTGCCAGTAGCCCCTCCCAAGATACTCCTTCGGGCTACACCTTC. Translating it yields CASSPSQDTPSGYTF. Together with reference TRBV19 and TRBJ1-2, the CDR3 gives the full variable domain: DGGITQSPKYLFRKEGQNVTLSCEQNLNHDAMYWYRQDPGQGLRLIYYSQIVNDFQKGDIAEGYSVSREKKESFPLTVTSAQKNPTAFYLCASSPSQDTPSGYTFGSGTRLTVV.

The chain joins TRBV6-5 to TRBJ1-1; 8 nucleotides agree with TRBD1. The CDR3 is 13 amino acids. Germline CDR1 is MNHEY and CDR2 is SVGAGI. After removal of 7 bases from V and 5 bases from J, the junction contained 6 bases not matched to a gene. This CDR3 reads CASIGQGGTEAFF. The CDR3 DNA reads TGTGCCAGCATTGGACAGGGAGGTACTGAAGCTTTCTTT.

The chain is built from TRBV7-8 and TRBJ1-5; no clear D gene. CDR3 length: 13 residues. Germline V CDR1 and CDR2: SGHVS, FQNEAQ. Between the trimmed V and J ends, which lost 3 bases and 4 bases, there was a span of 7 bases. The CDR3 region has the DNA TGTGCCAGCAGCTTCGGGCGGAATCAGCCCCAGCATTTT. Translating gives CASSFGRNQPQHF.

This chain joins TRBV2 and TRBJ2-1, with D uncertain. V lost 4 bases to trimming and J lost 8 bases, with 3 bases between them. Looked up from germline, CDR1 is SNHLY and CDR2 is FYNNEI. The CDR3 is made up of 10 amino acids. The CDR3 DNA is TGTGCCAGCAGTGGAGATGAGCAGTTCTTC. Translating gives CASSGDEQFF.

The CDR3 sequence: CASSYPGGAFGEQFF. CDR3 nucleotide sequence: TGTGCCAGCAGTTACCCAGGGGGGGCATTCGGTGAGCAGTTCTTC. The chain has TRBV28 and TRBJ2-1; D is tentatively TRBD1 or TRBD2 (7 bases each). CDR3 size: 15 residues. Germline-derived CDR1 and CDR2 are MDHEN and SYDVKM. V was shortened by 4 bases and J by 9 bases, with 19 bases between the two germline ends. The variable domain in full, with the rest retrieved from reference TRBV28 and TRBJ2-1, is DVKVTQSSRYLVKRTGEKVFLECVQDMDHENMFWYRQDPGLGLRLIYFSYDVKMKEKGDIPEGYSVSREKKERFSLILESASTNQTSMYLCASSYPGGAFGEQFFGPGTRLTVL.

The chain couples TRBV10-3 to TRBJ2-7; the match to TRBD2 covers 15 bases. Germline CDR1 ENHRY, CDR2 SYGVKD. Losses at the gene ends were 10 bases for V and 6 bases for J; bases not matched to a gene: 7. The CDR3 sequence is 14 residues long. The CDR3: CASLRTSGRGEQYF. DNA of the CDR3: TGTGCCAGTCTCCGGACTAGCGGGAGGGGCGAGCAGTACTTC.

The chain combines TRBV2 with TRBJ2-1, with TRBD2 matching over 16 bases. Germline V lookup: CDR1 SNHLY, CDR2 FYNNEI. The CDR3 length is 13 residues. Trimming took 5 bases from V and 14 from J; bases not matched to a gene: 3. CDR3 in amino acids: CASSPGLAGGKFF. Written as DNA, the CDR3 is TGTGCCAGCAGTCCGGGACTAGCGGGGGGGAAGTTCTTC.

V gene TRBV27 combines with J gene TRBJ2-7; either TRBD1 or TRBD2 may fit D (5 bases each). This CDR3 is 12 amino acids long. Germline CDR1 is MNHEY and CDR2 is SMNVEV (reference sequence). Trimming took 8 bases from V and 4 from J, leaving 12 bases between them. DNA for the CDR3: TGTGCCAGCGGGAGAAAGGGGTACGAGCAGTACTTC. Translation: CASGRKGYEQYF.

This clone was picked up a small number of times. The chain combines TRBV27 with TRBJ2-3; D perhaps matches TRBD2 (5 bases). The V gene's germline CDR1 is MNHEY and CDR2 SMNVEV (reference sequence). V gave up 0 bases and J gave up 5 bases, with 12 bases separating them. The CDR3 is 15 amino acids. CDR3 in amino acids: CASSLSWSREDTQYF. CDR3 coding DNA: TGTGCCAGCAGTTTATCGTGGTCGAGGGAAGATACGCAGTATTTT.

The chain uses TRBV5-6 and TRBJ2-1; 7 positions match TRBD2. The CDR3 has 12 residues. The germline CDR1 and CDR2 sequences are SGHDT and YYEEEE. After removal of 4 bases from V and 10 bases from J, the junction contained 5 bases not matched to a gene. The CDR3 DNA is TGTGCCAGCAGCCGGGAACTAGCGGAGCAGTTCTTC. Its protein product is CASSRELAEQFF. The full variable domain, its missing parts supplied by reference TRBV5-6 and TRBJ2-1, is DAGVTQSPTHLIKTRGQQVTLRCSPKSGHDTVSWYQQALGQGPQFIFQYYEEEERQRGNFPDRFSGHQFPNYSSELNVNALLLGDSALYLCASSRELAEQFFGPGTRLTVL.